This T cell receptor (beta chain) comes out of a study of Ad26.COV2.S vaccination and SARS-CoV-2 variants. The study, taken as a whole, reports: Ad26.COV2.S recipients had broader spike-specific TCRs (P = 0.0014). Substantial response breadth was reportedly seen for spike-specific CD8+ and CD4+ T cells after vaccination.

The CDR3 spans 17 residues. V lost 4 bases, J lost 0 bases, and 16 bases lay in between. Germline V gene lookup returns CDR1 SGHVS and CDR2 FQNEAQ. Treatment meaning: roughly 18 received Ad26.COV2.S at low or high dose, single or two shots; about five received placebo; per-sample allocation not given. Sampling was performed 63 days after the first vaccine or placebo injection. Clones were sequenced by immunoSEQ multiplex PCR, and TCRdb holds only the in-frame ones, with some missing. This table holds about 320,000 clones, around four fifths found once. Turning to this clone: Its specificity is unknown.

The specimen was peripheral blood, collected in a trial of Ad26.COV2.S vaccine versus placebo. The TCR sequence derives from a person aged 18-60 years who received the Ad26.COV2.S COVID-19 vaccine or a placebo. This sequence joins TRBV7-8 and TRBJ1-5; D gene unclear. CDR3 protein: CASSSFDWGYSNQPQHF. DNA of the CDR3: TGTGCCAGCAGCTCCTTCGACTGGGGTTATAGCAATCAGCCCCAGCATTTT.